This TCR beta chain was identified in a study of blood T cell repertoires in COVID-19. Study in general: COVID-19 samples from acute and convalescent phases originated in the United States, Italy and Spain. PBMCs, B-cell-depleted T cells, or T cells were the source of the cDNA or gDNA that made up the material.

Germline V CDR1 and CDR2: LNHNV, YYDKDF (reference sequence). With 0 bases clipped from V and 9 bases from J, the junction kept 10 bases outside the gene matches. CDR3 size: 16 residues. In the authors' methods: Reference gene primer amplification in the assay estimated nucleated cell counts. TCRdb keeps only in-frame clones here, not all; method: immunoSEQ multiplex PCR. V and J calls and clone size are copied from that table; D and trimming were computed from the DNA. The top ten clones hold over 2.5% of a sample with under 300,000 clones, under 90% of them seen once. The chain has TRBV15 and TRBJ2-5, with TRBD2 matching over 10 bases. The receptor's source is a woman aged 55-70 years with active or convalescent COVID-19. The sequencing sample was made of peripheral blood. CDR3 DNA: TGTGCCACCAGCAGAGATCAAGCGGGGGGGATCAGGGCCCAGTACTTC. This translates into CATSRDQAGGIRAQYF.